A single T cell receptor beta chain is shown here with its context. Per the study methods: Amplification from reference gene primers served as the basis for estimated nucleated cell counts. TCRdb's copy holds only in-frame clones and misses some; the assay was immunoSEQ multiplex PCR. The V and J calls and clone size come from that table; D and trimming were worked out from the DNA. The sample yields some 130,000 clones, approximately 78% seen once. Germline lookup yields CDR1 LGHNA and CDR2 YSLEER. CDR3 length: 14 amino acids. With 0 bases removed from V and 5 bases from J, the gap between germline ends came to 8 bases. This entry comes from a study of blood T cell repertoires in COVID-19. About the study: COVID-19 samples from acute and convalescent phases originated in the United States, Italy and Spain. Nucleic acid was either cDNA or gDNA, and it came from T cells, B-cell-depleted T cells, or PBMCs.

This TCR came from a man in his sixties who had recovered from COVID-19. Sequencing was done on a sample of peripheral blood. The rearrangement joins TRBV4-3 to TRBJ2-1; a possible D gene is TRBD2 (5 bases). The CDR3 region is CASSQDWENNEQFF. Here the CDR3 DNA reads TGCGCCAGCAGCCAAGATTGGGAGAACAATGAGCAGTTCTTC.